This T cell receptor (beta chain) was obtained from a study of neurological immune-mediated disorders. This clonotype was recorded many times. The cDNA came from 5'RACE with 10-nucleotide random UMIs. Over 200 million TCR-beta sequences (from 15-18 subjects) were yielded by each sequencing run. MiXCR, run by TCRdb on the 5' RACE reads, gives a single entry per CDR3 protein. This sample has under 60,000 distinct CDR3 sequences; over 20% occur once, and the top ten carry about 23%. V was trimmed by 0 bases and J by 0 bases, leaving 11 bases between them. CDR3 length equals 16 residues. The germline V gene has CDR1 SGHRS and CDR2 YFSETQ.

The gene calls are TRBV5-1 and TRBJ2-3, with D unresolved. The clonotype was recovered from a woman aged 70-85 years in good health. The specimen was PBMCs. The CDR3, as DNA: TGCGCCAGCAGCTTGGGTGGTCTGACTAGCACAGATACGCAGTATTTT. Its protein is CASSLGGLTSTDTQYF.